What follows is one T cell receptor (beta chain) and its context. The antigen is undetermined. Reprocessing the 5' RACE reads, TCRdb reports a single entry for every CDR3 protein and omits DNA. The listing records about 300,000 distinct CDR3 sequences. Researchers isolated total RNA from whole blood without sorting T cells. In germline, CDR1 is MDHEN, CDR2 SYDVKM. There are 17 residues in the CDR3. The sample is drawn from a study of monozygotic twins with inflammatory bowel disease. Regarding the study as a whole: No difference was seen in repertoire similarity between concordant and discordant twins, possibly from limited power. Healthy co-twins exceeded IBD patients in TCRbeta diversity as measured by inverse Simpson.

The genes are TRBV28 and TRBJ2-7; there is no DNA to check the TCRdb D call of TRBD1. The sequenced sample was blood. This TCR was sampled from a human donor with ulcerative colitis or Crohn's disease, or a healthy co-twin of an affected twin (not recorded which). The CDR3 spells CASSRGGSGGSWGEQYF.